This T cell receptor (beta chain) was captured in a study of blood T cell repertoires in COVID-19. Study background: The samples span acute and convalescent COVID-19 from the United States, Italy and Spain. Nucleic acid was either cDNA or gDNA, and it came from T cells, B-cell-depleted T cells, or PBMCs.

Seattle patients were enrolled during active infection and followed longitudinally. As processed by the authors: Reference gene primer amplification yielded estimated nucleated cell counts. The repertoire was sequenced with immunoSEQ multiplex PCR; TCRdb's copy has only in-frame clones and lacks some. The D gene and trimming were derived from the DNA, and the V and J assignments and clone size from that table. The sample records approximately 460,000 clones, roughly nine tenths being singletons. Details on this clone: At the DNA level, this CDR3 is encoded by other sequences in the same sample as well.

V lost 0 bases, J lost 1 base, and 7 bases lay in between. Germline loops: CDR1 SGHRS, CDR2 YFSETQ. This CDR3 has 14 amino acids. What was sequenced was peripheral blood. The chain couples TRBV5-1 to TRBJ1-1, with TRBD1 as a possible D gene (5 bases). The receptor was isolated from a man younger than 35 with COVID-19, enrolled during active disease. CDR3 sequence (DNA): TGCGCCAGCAGCTTGGCGGGGGGGAACACTGAAGCTTTCTTT. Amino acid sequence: CASSLAGGNTEAFF.